The clone carrying this T cell receptor beta chain was observed many times. This record comes from a study of blood T cells in healthy people across ages. For the second PCR, which ran for roughly 7 to 11 cycles, a sample-barcoded 5' primer and a J-beta primer mix were used. Sequencing recovered at least 2.5 million CDR3-containing paired-end reads from each sample. TCRdb redid the calling of the 5' RACE reads with MiXCR, one entry per CDR3 protein. The top ten clones hold 13% of a sample with hundreds of thousands of distinct CDR3 sequences, 30% to 45% of them seen once. With 4 bases removed from V and 4 bases from J, the gap between germline ends came to 14 bases. Germline CDR1 is SGHRS and CDR2 is YFSETQ. CDR3 size: 14 residues.

Sequencing was performed on blood. The origin of this receptor is a young man in good health. V and J are TRBV5-1 and TRBJ1-2, with D perhaps TRBD1 (6 bases). The CDR3 DNA is TGCGCCAGCAGCCCAGGACTGACAGGCTATGGCTACACCTTC. It yields the protein CASSPGLTGYGYTF.